The clone carrying this T cell receptor beta chain was seen only once. The source of the sample is a study of blood T cell repertoires in COVID-19. In the study's own analysis: It was from reference gene primer amplification that nucleated cell counts were estimated. Profiled with immunoSEQ multiplex PCR; TCRdb holds only in-frame clones, not every one. The V and J calls and clone size are taken from that table; D and trimming were inferred from the DNA. The sample records around 200,000 clones, approximately 85% being singletons. Germline V lookup: CDR1 KGHSY, CDR2 FQNENV. Trimming took 4 bases from V and 2 from J, leaving 8 bases between them. The CDR3 runs to 13 residues.

The rearrangement uses TRBV16 and TRBJ1-1; TRBD1 is a possible D gene (5 bases). The TCR sequence derives from a woman over 75 with acute or convalescent COVID-19. Sequenced material: peripheral blood. CDR3 in DNA: TGTGCCAGCAGCCCGCAGGGAAACACTGAAGCTTTCTTT. It yields the protein CASSPQGNTEAFF.